The clone carrying this TCR beta chain was seen only a few times. Antigen specificity is unknown. This sample stems from a study of T cells in localized non-small cell lung cancer. General observations from the study: Longer overall survival was seen with higher T cell density measured in blood. Because sequencing included only one region (of the tumor), heterogeneity remains possible. Appearing in adjacent lung were a median approximately 60 of the top 100 tumor clones.

Sequencing used immunoSEQ multiplex PCR; TCRdb keeps in-frame clones, though not all of them. The sample records about 7,000 clones, approximately 50% being singletons. The CDR3 is 14 amino acids. The V end lost 3 bases, the J end lost 4 bases, and 11 bases lay between the germline ends. Looked up from germline, CDR1 is SGDLS and CDR2 is YYNGEE. This specimen consisted of lymph node tissue, obtained before any cancer treatment. The sequence came from an older female donor with stage I lung adenocarcinoma. J is TRBJ2-1 and V is TRBV9; D may be TRBD1 (5 bases). The CDR3: CASSAPGSYNEQFF. Here the CDR3 DNA reads TGTGCCAGCAGCGCCCCAGGGTCTTACAATGAGCAGTTCTTC.